This TCR beta chain is drawn from a study of ipilimumab plus nivolumab after autologous stem cell transplantation. Study-wide background: A median of roughly eight nivolumab and four to six ipilimumab doses were given. The study's findings and limits: Authors suggest TCR repertoire, Treg phenotype and gut microbiota support further study.

The table came from immunoSEQ multiplex PCR; TCRdb's copy has only in-frame clones and leaves some out. The sample has about 15,000 clones, less than 75% seen once. The V gene lost 5 bases and the J gene lost 4 bases, with 14 bases spanning the gap. There are 14 residues in the CDR3. Germline V gene lookup returns CDR1 SGHAT and CDR2 FQNNGV. Details on this clone: The antigen remains undetermined.

Starting 14 to 28 days after autologous transplant, ipilimumab 1 mg/kg was given. The sample here was PBMCs, taken in a trial of ipilimumab plus nivolumab as post-transplant consolidation. The chain links TRBV11-2 to TRBJ2-5; D is undetermined. This clonotype was obtained from a male donor with diffuse large B-cell lymphoma. CDR3 region: CASSPQASGETQYF. The CDR3 DNA follows: TGTGCCAGCAGCCCGCAGGCCTCCGGAGAGACCCAGTACTTC.